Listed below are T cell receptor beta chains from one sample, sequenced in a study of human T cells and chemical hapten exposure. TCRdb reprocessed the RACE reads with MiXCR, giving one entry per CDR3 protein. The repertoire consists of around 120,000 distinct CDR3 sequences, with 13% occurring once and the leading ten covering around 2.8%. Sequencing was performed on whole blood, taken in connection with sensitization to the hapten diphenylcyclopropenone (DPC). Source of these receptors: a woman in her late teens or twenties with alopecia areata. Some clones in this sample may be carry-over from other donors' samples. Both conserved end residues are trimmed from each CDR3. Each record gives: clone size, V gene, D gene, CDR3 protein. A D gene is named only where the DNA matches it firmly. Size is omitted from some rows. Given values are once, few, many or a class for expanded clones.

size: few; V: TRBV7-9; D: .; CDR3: ASRFIGSRSEAF
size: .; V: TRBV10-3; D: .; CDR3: AISEGGWKGTQY
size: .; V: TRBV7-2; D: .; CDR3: ASSPQSVGGGEKLF
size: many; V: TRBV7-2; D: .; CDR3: ASSPTGTGELF
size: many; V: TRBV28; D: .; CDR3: ASSFLGMNAGELF
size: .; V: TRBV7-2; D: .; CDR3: ASSLAGRNEKLF
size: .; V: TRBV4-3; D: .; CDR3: ASSQDWGTGELF
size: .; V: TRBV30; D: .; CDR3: AWSPTISGPY
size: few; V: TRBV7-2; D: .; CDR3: ASSLVASGANVLT
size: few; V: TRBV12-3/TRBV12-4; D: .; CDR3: ASSSTRDTQY
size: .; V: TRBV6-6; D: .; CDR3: ASSTTTGSSTDTQY
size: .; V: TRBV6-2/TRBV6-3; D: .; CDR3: ASSYRETDTQY
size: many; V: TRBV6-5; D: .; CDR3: ASSRRLGGSTEAF
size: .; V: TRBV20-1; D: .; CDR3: SARDSGLKNTIY
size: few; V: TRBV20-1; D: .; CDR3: SAHVDKAYGYT
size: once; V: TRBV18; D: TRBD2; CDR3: ASSLSGLAGSVQY
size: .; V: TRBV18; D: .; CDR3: ASSPIIGRQTTSNEKLF
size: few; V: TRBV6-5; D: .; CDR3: ASRRGRGYSNQPQH
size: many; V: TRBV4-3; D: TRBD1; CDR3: ASSHAHRGNLNTEAF
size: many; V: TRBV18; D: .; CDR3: ASSPEGLEAF
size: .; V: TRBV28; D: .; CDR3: ASQQPTGELF
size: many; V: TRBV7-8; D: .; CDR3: ASSANTEAF
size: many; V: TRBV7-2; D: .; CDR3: ASSLEVGASPGELF
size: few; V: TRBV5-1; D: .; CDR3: ASSVTDSGANVLT